These T cell receptor beta chains were read from a single sample in a study of blood T cell repertoires in COVID-19. Assay: immunoSEQ multiplex PCR; the TCRdb copy retains only in-frame clones and omits some. The sample yields about 410,000 clones, about nine tenths seen once. Sequenced: peripheral blood. The receptors derive from a woman aged 40 to 50 with COVID-19, enrolled during active disease. Each CDR3 is given with its conserved first and last residue. D genes are given only for firm matches. Size tells how often a clone was seen (once, few, many) or the class of an expanded clone, and some rows leave it out.

clone_size,v_call,d_call,j_call,cdr3_aa,cdr3_nt
.,TRBV6-1,TRBD2,TRBJ2-7,CASSESSGSSYEQYF,TGTGCCAGCAGTGAGAGTAGCGGGAGCTCCTACGAGCAGTACTTC
.,TRBV27,.,TRBJ2-6,CASKGSSGANVLTF,TGTGCCAGCAAGGGGTCCTCTGGGGCCAACGTCCTGACTTTC
.,TRBV29-1,TRBD1,TRBJ1-2,CSDLKGASDYGYTF,TGCAGCGACTTAAAGGGGGCGTCAGACTATGGCTACACCTTC
.,TRBV28,.,TRBJ1-4,CASSFGDRLNEKLFF,TGTGCCAGCAGTTTCGGAGACAGGCTTAATGAAAAACTGTTTTTT
.,TRBV3-1/TRBV3-2,TRBD1,TRBJ1-2,CASSHLQGAQGYTF,TGTGCCAGCAGCCATTTACAGGGGGCGCAGGGCTACACCTTC
.,TRBV11-3,.,TRBJ1-1,CASAIGEDTEAFF,TGTGCCAGCGCGATCGGTGAGGACACTGAAGCTTTCTTT
.,TRBV6-2/TRBV6-3,.,TRBJ1-5,CASSYGSGAGQPQHF,TGTGCCAGCAGTTATGGGTCAGGGGCCGGTCAGCCCCAGCATTTT
.,TRBV11-3,.,TRBJ2-3,CASSLGKGLGTDTQYF,TGTGCCAGCAGCTTAGGAAAGGGGCTGGGCACAGATACGCAGTATTTT
.,TRBV7-2,.,TRBJ1-2,CASSTQGSNYGYTF,TGTGCCAGCAGCACACAGGGTTCTAACTATGGCTACACCTTC
once,TRBV7-9,.,TRBJ1-1,CASSSFRGGAEAFF,TGTGCCAGCAGCTCGTTCAGGGGAGGGGCTGAAGCTTTCTTT
.,TRBV15,.,TRBJ2-7,CATSRDINRDEQYF,TGTGCCACCAGCAGAGATATTAACAGGGACGAGCAGTACTTC
.,TRBV18,.,TRBJ1-1,CASSPPTGVHTEAFF,TGTGCCAGCTCACCACCAACTGGAGTACACACTGAAGCTTTCTTT
.,TRBV18,.,TRBJ1-1,CASSPNREEAFF,TGTGCCAGCTCACCGAACAGGGAAGAAGCTTTCTTT
.,TRBV6-1,.,TRBJ1-1,CASSDQNTEAFF,TGTGCCAGCAGTGATCAGAACACTGAAGCTTTCTTT
.,TRBV27,TRBD2,TRBJ2-7,CASSVGLAGSYSYEQYF,TGTGCCAGCAGTGTGGGACTAGCGGGATCTTACTCCTACGAGCAGTACTTC
once,TRBV2,TRBD1,TRBJ1-2,CASSEEGQGAVGYTF,TGTGCCAGCAGTGAAGAAGGACAGGGGGCCGTAGGCTACACCTTC
.,TRBV7-3,.,TRBJ1-3,CASSPDSEGASGNTIYF,TGTGCCAGCAGCCCGGACAGCGAAGGCGCCTCTGGAAACACCATATATTTT
.,TRBV6-2/TRBV6-3,.,TRBJ2-2,CASSHWVVRGRTGELFF,TGTGCCAGCAGTCACTGGGTTGTGCGGGGGCGCACCGGGGAGCTGTTTTTT
.,TRBV28,TRBD2,TRBJ2-3,CASRPGGAGDTQYF,TGTGCCAGCAGACCGGGGGGGGCTGGGGATACGCAGTATTTT
.,TRBV27,.,TRBJ2-2,CASSFLIGGRITGELFF,TGTGCCAGCAGTTTCCTAATTGGGGGCCGGATCACCGGGGAGCTGTTTTTT
.,TRBV7-3,.,TRBJ1-2,CASSLNGQSPYGYTF,TGTGCCAGCAGCTTAAATGGACAGTCCCCCTATGGCTACACCTTC
.,TRBV18,.,TRBJ2-7,CASSPRGDEQYF,TGTGCCAGCTCACCACGGGGAGACGAGCAGTACTTC
.,TRBV19,TRBD2,TRBJ2-3,CASSRGLAGARTDTQYF,TGTGCCAGTAGTAGGGGACTAGCGGGAGCCAGGACAGATACGCAGTATTTT
.,TRBV12-3/TRBV12-4,.,TRBJ2-5,CASSWTKQETQYF,TGTGCCAGCAGTTGGACTAAACAAGAGACCCAGTACTTC
.,TRBV5-4,TRBD1,TRBJ2-7,CASSSRDRGYYEQYF,TGTGCCAGCAGCTCGAGGGACAGAGGGTACTACGAGCAGTACTTC
.,TRBV30,TRBD1,TRBJ2-2,CASPSRDRNTGELFF,TGTGCCTCCCCGTCCCGGGACAGGAACACCGGGGAGCTGTTTTTT
.,TRBV4-1,.,TRBJ1-2,CASSQEARSRNYGYTF,TGCGCCAGCAGCCAAGAAGCGAGGTCACGAAACTATGGCTACACCTTC
.,TRBV5-1,.,TRBJ1-1,CASSYRAEDTEAFF,TGCGCCAGCAGCTACAGGGCGGAGGACACTGAAGCTTTCTTT
.,TRBV5-1,TRBD1,TRBJ1-6,CASSLDGQGNNSPLHF,TGCGCCAGCAGCTTGGATGGACAGGGCAATAATTCACCCCTCCACTTT
.,TRBV7-3,TRBD1,TRBJ2-1,CASSPPGQGANNEQFF,TGTGCCAGCAGCCCTCCGGGACAGGGGGCGAACAATGAGCAGTTCTTC
.,TRBV5-1,.,TRBJ1-6,CASSFLGQGPALHF,TGCGCCAGCAGCTTTCTGGGGCAGGGCCCAGCCCTCCACTTT
few,TRBV6-2/TRBV6-3,TRBD1,TRBJ1-1,CASSYDLRGGQGSPRNTEAFF,TGTGCCAGCAGTTACGATCTCAGGGGCGGACAGGGAAGTCCGAGGAACACTGAAGCTTTCTTT
.,TRBV28,.,TRBJ1-4,CASSLSGIGEKLFF,TGTGCCAGCAGTTTGTCCGGGATCGGTGAAAAACTGTTTTTT
.,TRBV7-8,.,TRBJ1-5,CASSVAPGQPQHF,TGTGCCAGCAGCGTTGCTCCCGGGCAGCCCCAGCATTTT
few,TRBV3-1/TRBV3-2,.,TRBJ1-5,CASSLRPIGLSNQPQHF,TGTGCCAGCAGCCTACGCCCTATCGGACTGAGCAATCAGCCCCAGCATTTT
.,TRBV4-2,TRBD1,TRBJ1-1,CASSPTGQGMSTEAFF,TGTGCCAGCAGCCCGACGGGACAGGGGATGAGTACTGAAGCTTTCTTT
.,TRBV18,TRBD1,TRBJ1-2,CASSPLDRARGYTF,TGTGCCAGCTCACCCCTGGACAGGGCTCGAGGCTACACCTTC
once,TRBV7-3,TRBD1,TRBJ2-7,CASSSDRGPSYEQYF,TGTGCCAGCAGCTCCGACAGGGGGCCCTCCTACGAGCAGTACTTC
once,TRBV27,.,TRBJ2-5,CASSLDGRVEETQYF,TGTGCCAGCAGTTTGGACGGGAGAGTGGAAGAGACCCAGTACTTC
.,TRBV7-3,.,TRBJ2-5,CASSLTGVKETQYF,TGTGCCAGCAGCTTAACAGGGGTTAAAGAGACCCAGTACTTC
.,TRBV27,.,TRBJ1-5,CASRDNNQPQHF,TGTGCCAGCAGAGACAACAATCAGCCCCAGCATTTT
.,TRBV19,TRBD1,TRBJ1-6,CASSIKGANSPLHF,TGTGCCAGTAGTATAAAGGGGGCCAATTCACCCCTCCACTTT
few,TRBV4-3,.,TRBJ1-6,CASSQGRVSRNSPLHF,TGCGCCAGCAGCCAGGGGAGGGTTTCAAGGAATTCACCCCTCCACTTT
.,TRBV5-8,.,TRBJ1-5,CASSTKNHSMYSNQPQHF,TGTGCCAGCAGCACCAAAAATCACAGTATGTATAGCAATCAGCCCCAGCATTTT
.,TRBV18,TRBD2,TRBJ2-3,CASSPDRPGLGADTQYF,TGTGCCAGCTCACCGGACAGACCGGGACTAGGGGCAGATACGCAGTATTTT